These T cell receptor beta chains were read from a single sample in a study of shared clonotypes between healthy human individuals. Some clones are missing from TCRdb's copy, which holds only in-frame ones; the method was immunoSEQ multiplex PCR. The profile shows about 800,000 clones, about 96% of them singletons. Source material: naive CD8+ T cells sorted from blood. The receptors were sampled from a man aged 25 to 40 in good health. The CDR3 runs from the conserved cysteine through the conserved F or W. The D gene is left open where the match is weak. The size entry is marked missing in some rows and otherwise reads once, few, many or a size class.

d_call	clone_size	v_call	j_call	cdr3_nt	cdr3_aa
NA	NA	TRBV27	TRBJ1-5	TGTGCCAGCAGTTTGGCGGGGGGGAATCAGCCCCAGCATTTT	CASSLAGGNQPQHF
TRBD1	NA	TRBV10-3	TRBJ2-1	TGTGCCATCAGTGACCGGGACAGGGGGATGAATGAGCAGTTCTTC	CAISDRDRGMNEQFF
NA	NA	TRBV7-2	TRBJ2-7	TGTGCCAGCAGCTTAGGCACCCACTACGAGCAGTACTTC	CASSLGTHYEQYF
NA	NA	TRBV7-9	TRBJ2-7	TGTGCCAGCAGCTTAGATAATTACCTGGAGCAGTACTTC	CASSLDNYLEQYF
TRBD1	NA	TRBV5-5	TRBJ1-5	TGTGCCAGCAGCTCCTTTCCGGGACAGGAGTCCAATCAGCCCCAGCATTTT	CASSSFPGQESNQPQHF
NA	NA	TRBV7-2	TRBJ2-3	TGTGCCAGCAGCGACGACCAAGCGGGCCGCACAGATACGCAGTATTTT	CASSDDQAGRTDTQYF
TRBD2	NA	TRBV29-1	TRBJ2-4	TGCAGCGTTGAAGACCAAGGGACTAGCGGGAGGGCGGGAAACATTCAGTACTTC	CSVEDQGTSGRAGNIQYF
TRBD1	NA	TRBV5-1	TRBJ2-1	TGCGCCAGCAGCTTAACTACAGGGGGGTTTGGTGAGCAGTTCTTC	CASSLTTGGFGEQFF
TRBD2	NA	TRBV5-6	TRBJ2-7	TGTGCCAGCAGCTTGGATCTTAGCGGGAGTGGGACCTACGAGCAGTACTTC	CASSLDLSGSGTYEQYF
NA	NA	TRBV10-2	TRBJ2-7	TGCGCCAGCAGTGGATTCAATAAGGAATCCCCTTACTACGAGCAGTACTTC	CASSGFNKESPYYEQYF
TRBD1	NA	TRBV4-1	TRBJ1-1	TGCGCCAGCAGCCAAGGTCATACAGGGGGAACTGAAGCTTTCTTT	CASSQGHTGGTEAFF
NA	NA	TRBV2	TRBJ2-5	TGTGCCAGCAGCGGGGCTAATGAAGAGACCCAGTACTTC	CASSGANEETQYF
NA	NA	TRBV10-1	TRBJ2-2	TGCGCCAGCAGGCCAGGGGGGACCGGGGAGCTGTTTTTT	CASRPGGTGELFF
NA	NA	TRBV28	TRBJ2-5	TGTGCCAGCAGTTTACGGGCCCGGGGTCTCCAAGAGACCCAGTACTTC	CASSLRARGLQETQYF
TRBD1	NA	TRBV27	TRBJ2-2	TGTGCCAGCAGTCCCGGACAGGGGGGGCCCGGGGAGCTGTTTTTT	CASSPGQGGPGELFF
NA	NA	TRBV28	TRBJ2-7	TGTGCCAGCAGTTTTGACTTTGGCTACGAGCAGTACTTC	CASSFDFGYEQYF
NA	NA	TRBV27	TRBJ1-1	TGTGCCAGCAGGGCGGGGGCCAACACTGAAGCTTTCTTT	CASRAGANTEAFF
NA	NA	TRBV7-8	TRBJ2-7	TGTGCCAGCAGCTTAGAGGCTAGCGCCGGGTTTTCCTACGAGCAGTACTTC	CASSLEASAGFSYEQYF
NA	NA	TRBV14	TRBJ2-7	TGTGCCAGCAGCCAAGAGCACACCTCCTACGAGCAGTACTTC	CASSQEHTSYEQYF
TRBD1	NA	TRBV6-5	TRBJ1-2	TGTGCCAGCAGTCCCGGGACAGGGGGTGACTATGGCTACACCTTC	CASSPGTGGDYGYTF
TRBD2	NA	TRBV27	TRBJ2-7	TGTGCCAGCAGTCCGAACGGGGGACTAGCGGGAGAACGGGAGTACTTC	CASSPNGGLAGEREYF
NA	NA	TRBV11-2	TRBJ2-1	TGTGCCAGCAGCTTAAAGGGGAGCTCCTACAATGAGCAGTTCTTC	CASSLKGSSYNEQFF
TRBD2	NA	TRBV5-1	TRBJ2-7	TGCGCCAGCAGCTCGGGGACTAGCGGGAGTAATCTCTACGAGCAGTACTTC	CASSSGTSGSNLYEQYF
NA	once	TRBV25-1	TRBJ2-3	TGTGCCAGCCAAAAACTAGGGGCGCAGTATTTT	CASQKLGAQYF
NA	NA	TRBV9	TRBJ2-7	TGTGCCAGCAGCGTGGGGACATCAGAAGGCTACGAGCAGTACTTC	CASSVGTSEGYEQYF
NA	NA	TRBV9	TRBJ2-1	TGTGCCAGCAGCGTAGAGGTTTCCTACAATGAGCAGTTCTTC	CASSVEVSYNEQFF
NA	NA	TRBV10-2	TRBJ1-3	TGCGCCAGCAGTGACTCTCCGGGGCCTGGAAACACCATATATTTT	CASSDSPGPGNTIYF
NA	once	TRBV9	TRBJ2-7	TGTGCCAGCAGCGTAGAGCTGGATCGGGACTACGAGCAGTACTTC	CASSVELDRDYEQYF
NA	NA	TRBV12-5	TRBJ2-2	TGTGCTAGTGCCCCCAGGGCAGAGAACACCGGGGAGCTGTTTTTT	CASAPRAENTGELFF
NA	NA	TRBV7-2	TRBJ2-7	TGTGCCAGCAGCCCCACAGGGTTGAGCAACTACGAGCAGTACTTC	CASSPTGLSNYEQYF
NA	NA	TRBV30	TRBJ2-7	TGTGCCTGGAGTGTACTGGGCTACGAGCAGTACTTC	CAWSVLGYEQYF
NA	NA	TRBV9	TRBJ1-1	TGTGCCAGTCGGGAGACACTGAACACTGAAGCTTTCTTT	CASRETLNTEAFF
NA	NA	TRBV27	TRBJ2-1	TGTGCCAGCAGTTTAAAGGGAGACAATGAGCAGTTCTTC	CASSLKGDNEQFF
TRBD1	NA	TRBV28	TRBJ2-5	TGTGCCAGCAGACCCGGGACAGGGTATTTTGAGACCCAGTACTTC	CASRPGTGYFETQYF
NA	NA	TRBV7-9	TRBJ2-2	TGTGCCAGCAGTGCCATACGAAAGGAGGAGCTGTTTTTT	CASSAIRKEELFF
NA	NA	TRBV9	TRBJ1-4	TGTGCCAGCAGCGTGCGGGAAATAATGGGGGAAAAACTGTTTTTT	CASSVREIMGEKLFF
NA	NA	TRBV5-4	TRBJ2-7	TGTGCCAGCAGCTTGGCTCCTGGGCTCCTAAACGAGCAGTACTTC	CASSLAPGLLNEQYF
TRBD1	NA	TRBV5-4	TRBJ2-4	TGTGCCAGCAGCGGAGGACAGGGATTTGCCAAAAACATTCAGTACTTC	CASSGGQGFAKNIQYF